This T cell receptor (beta chain) is drawn from a study of OX40 agonist ivuxolimab in advanced cancers. Study-wide findings and caveats: In general, CD8+ T cells held more expanded clones than CD4+ did, on average. The study found among the lowest clonal expansion in partial responders at 0.1-3.0 mg/kg.

This clone was observed a handful of times. Its target is unknown. This table comes from immunoSEQ multiplex PCR, and its TCRdb copy is limited to in-frame clones, with some not included. Among tens of thousands of clones listed, approximately 78% were seen once. This CDR3 has 16 residues. With 2 bases clipped from V and 5 bases from J, the junction kept 10 bases outside the gene matches. The germline gives CDR1 SGHTA, CDR2 FQGNSA. The sequencing used CD4+ or CD8+ T cells sorted from blood, collected in a trial of the OX40 agonist ivuxolimab. This sequence originates from an adult with an advanced solid tumor such as melanoma, head and neck, liver or kidney cancer. V and J are TRBV7-2 and TRBJ1-1; TRBD1 matches 8 bases. The CDR3 is CASSLLKGQGATEAFF. Written as DNA, the CDR3 is TGTGCCAGCAGCTTATTGAAGGGGCAGGGGGCAACTGAAGCTTTCTTT. Supplemented by reference TRBV7-2 and TRBJ1-1, the full variable domain reads GAGVSQSPSNKVTEKGKDVELRCDPISGHTALYWYRQSLGQGLEFLIYFQGNSAPDKSGLPSDRFSAERTGGSVSTLTIQRTQQEDSAVYLCASSLLKGQGATEAFFGQGTRLTVV.